This TCR beta chain was observed in a study of blood T cell repertoires in COVID-19. Study details: In each case, the material was cDNA or gDNA derived from T cells, B-cell-depleted T cells, or PBMCs.

As processed by the authors: Reference gene primer amplification yielded estimated nucleated cell counts. TCRdb's copy holds only in-frame clones and misses some; the assay was immunoSEQ multiplex PCR. That table gives V, J and clone size, and the DNA gave D and trimming. The sample contains fewer than 200,000 clones, 80% to 90% of which appear only once. This sequence was found in a man in his forties with active or convalescent COVID-19. Material for sequencing was peripheral blood.

CDR3 sequence reads: CASSFAGGHTDTQYF. CDR3 coding DNA: TGTGCCAGCAGCTTCGCGGGGGGACACACAGATACGCAGTATTTT. The rearrangement uses TRBV11-2 and TRBJ2-3, with 8 nucleotides matching TRBD2. CDR3 length: 15 amino acids. V shed 3 bases, J shed 2 bases, and the junction held 4 bases outside the gene matches. The germline gives CDR1 SGHAT, CDR2 FQNNGV.